This is a list of T cell receptor beta chains from one sample in a study of human T cells and chemical hapten exposure. TCRdb passed the RACE reads through MiXCR, listing each CDR3 protein once. This table holds tens of thousands of distinct CDR3 sequences, 10% to 15% found once. Sequenced material: whole blood, taken in connection with sensitization to the hapten diphenylcyclopropenone (DPC). The receptors originated from a woman in her forties or fifties with alopecia areata. Some clones in this sample may be carry-over from other donors' samples. Both conserved end residues are trimmed from each CDR3. The order of the fields is J gene, V gene, CDR3 protein.

TRBJ2-5	TRBV5-1	ASSLTGDQETQY
TRBJ1-2	TRBV19	ASTPFPGQANYGYT
TRBJ2-3	TRBV7-9	ASSLVVAGDTQY
TRBJ2-7	TRBV29-1	SVEDEAVGEQY
TRBJ2-2	TRBV12-3/TRBV12-4	ASSLSRGAGELF
TRBJ2-3	TRBV5-4	ASSLGSSGMTDTQY
TRBJ2-6	TRBV11-2	ASSLVASDLSGANVLT
TRBJ2-7	TRBV11-2	ASTLVQGPHEQY
TRBJ2-3	TRBV12-3/TRBV12-4	ASSHLRSGSTDTQY
TRBJ1-2	TRBV25-1	ASSEGQGNYGYT
TRBJ1-1	TRBV12-3/TRBV12-4	ASSPGDTPNTEAF
TRBJ2-7	TRBV29-1	SVFWEYEQY
TRBJ2-5	TRBV2	ASSRETQY
TRBJ1-1	TRBV29-1	SMTGDSTEAF
TRBJ1-5	TRBV7-9	ASSSGTGVSGNQPQH
TRBJ2-7	TRBV12-3/TRBV12-4	AIRDTNSYEQY
TRBJ2-1	TRBV7-6	ASSPLPYEQF
TRBJ2-1	TRBV20-1	SATDLSVPHNEQF
TRBJ2-1	TRBV24-1	ATSDTREQF
TRBJ2-7	TRBV6-6	ASSYPSRAGSSYEQY
TRBJ2-3	TRBV7-2	ASSLVAPDTQY
TRBJ1-2	TRBV20-1	SAGAGLFGYT
TRBJ2-1	TRBV10-3	AITGTGEQF
TRBJ1-1	TRBV18	ASSPWTGDTYTEAF
TRBJ1-2	TRBV2	ASRTQGQALANYGYT
TRBJ1-1	TRBV6-6	ASSPPIRGRGTEAF
TRBJ1-1	TRBV29-1	SEGVVTEAF
TRBJ1-2	TRBV4-1	ASSQLLTATYGYT
TRBJ2-1	TRBV6-1	ASSSTLASEQF
TRBJ1-6	TRBV6-5	ASSYSSGARSYSPLH
TRBJ1-1	TRBV15	ATSRGTVRAF
TRBJ1-1	TRBV2	ASSDWGFLGSTEAF
TRBJ2-1	TRBV7-3	ASSLRQASSYNEQF
TRBJ1-1	TRBV27	ASSIPGQANTEAF
TRBJ2-1	TRBV6-1	ASGQGVYNEQF
TRBJ1-3	TRBV5-4	ASSEGHTAGNTIY
TRBJ2-4	TRBV29-1	SVSQGPIRY